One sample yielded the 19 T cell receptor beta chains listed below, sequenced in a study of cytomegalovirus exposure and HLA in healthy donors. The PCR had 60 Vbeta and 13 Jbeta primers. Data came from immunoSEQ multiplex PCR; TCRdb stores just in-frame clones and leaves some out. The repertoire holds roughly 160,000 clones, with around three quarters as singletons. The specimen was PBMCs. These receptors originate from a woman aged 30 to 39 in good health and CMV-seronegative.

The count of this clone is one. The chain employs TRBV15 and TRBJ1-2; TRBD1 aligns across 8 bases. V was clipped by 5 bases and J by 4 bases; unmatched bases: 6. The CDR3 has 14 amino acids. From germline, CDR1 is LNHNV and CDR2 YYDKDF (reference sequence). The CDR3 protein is CATSPRDRGYGYTF. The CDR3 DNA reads TGTGCCACCAGCCCGCGTGACAGGGGCTATGGCTACACCTTC.

CDR3 sequence (DNA): TGCGCCAGCGGATTAGTGGACGACAGGGCCGATGAGCAGTTCTTC. Its translation: CASGLVDDRADEQFF. The chain recombines TRBV4-3 with TRBJ2-1; 7 bases align to TRBD1. The CDR3 has 15 amino acids. J was trimmed by 8 bases and V by 8 bases; bases with no gene match: 15. The germline gives CDR1 LGHNA, CDR2 YSLEER.

As DNA, the CDR3 is TGTGCCATCAGTAACCAGGGACAGGGCAATCAGCCCCAGCATTTT. This codes for CAISNQGQGNQPQHF. The chain combines TRBV10-3 with TRBJ1-5, with 8 bases matching TRBD1. The CDR3 has 15 residues. Germline CDR1 and CDR2: ENHRY and SYGVKD. Trimming cost V 5 bases and J 2 bases; bases outside gene matches: 5.

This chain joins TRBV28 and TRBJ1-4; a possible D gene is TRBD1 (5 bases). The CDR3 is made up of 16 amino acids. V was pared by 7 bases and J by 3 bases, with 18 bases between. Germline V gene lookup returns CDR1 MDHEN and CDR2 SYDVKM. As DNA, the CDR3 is TGTGCCAGCACCTCCCGCGGGGCGCGGGCTAATGAAAAACTGTTTTTT. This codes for CASTSRGARANEKLFF.

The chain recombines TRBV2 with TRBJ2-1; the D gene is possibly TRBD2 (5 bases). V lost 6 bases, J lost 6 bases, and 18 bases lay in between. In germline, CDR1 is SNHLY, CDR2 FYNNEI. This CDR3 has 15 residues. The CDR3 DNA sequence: TGTGCCAGCAGATCGGACCGCGGGTACATCAATGAGCAGTTCTTC. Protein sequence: CASRSDRGYINEQFF.

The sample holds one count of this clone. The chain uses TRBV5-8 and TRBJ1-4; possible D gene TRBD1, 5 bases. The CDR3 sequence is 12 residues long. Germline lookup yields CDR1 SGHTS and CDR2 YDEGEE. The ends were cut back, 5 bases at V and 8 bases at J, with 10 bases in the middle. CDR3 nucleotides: TGTGCCAGCAGAAGGAAGGGGGAAAAACTGTTTTTT. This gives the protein CASRRKGEKLFF.

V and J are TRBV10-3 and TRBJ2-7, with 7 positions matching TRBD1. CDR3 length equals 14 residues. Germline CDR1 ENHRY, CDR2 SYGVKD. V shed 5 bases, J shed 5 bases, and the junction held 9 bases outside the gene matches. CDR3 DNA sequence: TGTGCCATCAGTAGACAGGGTTCGAACAACGAGCAGTACTTC. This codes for CAISRQGSNNEQYF.

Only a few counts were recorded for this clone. The DNA of the CDR3 is TGCGCCAGCAGCTTACAGGGTCGCCAGGAGGACAATGAGCAGTTCTTC. It encodes CASSLQGRQEDNEQFF. The gene calls are TRBV5-1 and TRBJ2-1; a weak D match, TRBD1 (6 bases). Trimming stripped 2 bases from V and 5 bases from J, with 17 bases between. Germline CDR1 reads SGHRS; CDR2 reads YFSETQ. The CDR3 has 16 residues.

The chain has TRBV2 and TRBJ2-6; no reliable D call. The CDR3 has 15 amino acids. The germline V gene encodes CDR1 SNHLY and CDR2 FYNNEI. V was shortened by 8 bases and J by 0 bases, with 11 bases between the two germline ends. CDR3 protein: CASDADSSGANVLTF. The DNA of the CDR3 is TGTGCCAGCGACGCAGACTCCTCTGGGGCCAACGTCCTGACTTTC.

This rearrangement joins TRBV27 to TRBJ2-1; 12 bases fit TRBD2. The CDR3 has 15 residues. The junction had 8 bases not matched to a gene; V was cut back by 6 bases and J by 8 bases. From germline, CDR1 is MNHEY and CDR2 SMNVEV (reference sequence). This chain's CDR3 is CASRLAGGVFYEQFF. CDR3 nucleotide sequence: TGTGCCAGCAGACTAGCGGGGGGTGTTTTTTATGAGCAGTTCTTC.

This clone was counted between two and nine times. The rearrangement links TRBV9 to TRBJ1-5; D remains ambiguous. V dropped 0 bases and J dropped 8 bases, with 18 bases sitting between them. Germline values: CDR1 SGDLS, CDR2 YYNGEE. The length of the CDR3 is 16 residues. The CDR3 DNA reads TGTGCCAGCAGCGTAGCTGGAGGCGCCCTTGGGGAGCCCCAGCATTTT. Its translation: CASSVAGGALGEPQHF.

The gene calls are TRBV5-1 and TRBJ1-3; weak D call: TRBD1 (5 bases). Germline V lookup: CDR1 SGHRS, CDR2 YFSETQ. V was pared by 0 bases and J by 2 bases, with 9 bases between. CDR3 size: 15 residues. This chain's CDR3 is CASSLAQGAGNTIYF. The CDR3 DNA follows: TGCGCCAGCAGCTTGGCCCAGGGCGCTGGAAACACCATATATTTT.

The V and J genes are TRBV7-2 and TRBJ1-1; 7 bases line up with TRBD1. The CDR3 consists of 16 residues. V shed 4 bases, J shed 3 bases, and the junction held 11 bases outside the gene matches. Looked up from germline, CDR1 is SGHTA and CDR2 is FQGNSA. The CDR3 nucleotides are TGTGCCAGCAGCTCACGACAGGGCCGAAGAGACACTGAAGCTTTCTTT. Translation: CASSSRQGRRDTEAFF.

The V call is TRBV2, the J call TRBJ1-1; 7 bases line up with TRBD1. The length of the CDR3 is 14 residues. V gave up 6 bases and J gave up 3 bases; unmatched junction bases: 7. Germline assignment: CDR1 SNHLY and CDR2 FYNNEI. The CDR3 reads CASSIIGQDTEAFF. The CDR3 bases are TGTGCCAGCAGCATCATAGGACAGGACACTGAAGCTTTCTTT.

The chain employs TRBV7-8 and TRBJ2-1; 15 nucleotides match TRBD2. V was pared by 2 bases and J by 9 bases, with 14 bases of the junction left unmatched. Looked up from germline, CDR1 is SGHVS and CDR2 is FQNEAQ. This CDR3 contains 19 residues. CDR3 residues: CASSLRLWGTSGRKSEQFF. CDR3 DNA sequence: TGTGCCAGCAGCTTACGACTATGGGGGACTAGCGGGAGGAAGAGTGAGCAGTTCTTC.

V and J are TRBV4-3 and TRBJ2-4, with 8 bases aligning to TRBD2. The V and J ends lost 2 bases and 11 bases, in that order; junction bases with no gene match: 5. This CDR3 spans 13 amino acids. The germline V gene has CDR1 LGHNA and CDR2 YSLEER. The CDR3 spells CASSQPGGRLQYF. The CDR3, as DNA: TGCGCCAGCAGCCAACCGGGGGGGCGGCTTCAGTACTTC.

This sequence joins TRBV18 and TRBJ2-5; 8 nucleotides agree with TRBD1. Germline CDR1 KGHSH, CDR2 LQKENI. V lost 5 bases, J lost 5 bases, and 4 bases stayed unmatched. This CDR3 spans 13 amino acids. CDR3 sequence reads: CASSSDREETQYF. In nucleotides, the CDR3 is TGTGCCAGCTCATCGGACAGGGAGGAGACCCAGTACTTC. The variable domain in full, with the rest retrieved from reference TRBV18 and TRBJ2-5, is NAGVMQNPRHLVRRRGQEARLRCSPMKGHSHVYWYRQLPEEGLKFMVYLQKENIIDESGMPKERFSAEFPKEGPSILRIQQVVRGDSAAYFCASSSDREETQYFGPGTRLLVL.

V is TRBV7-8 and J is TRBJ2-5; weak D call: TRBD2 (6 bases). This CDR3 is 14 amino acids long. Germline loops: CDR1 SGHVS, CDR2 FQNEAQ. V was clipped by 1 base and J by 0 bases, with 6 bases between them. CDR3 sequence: CASSLGGDQETQYF. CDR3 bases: TGTGCCAGCAGCTTAGGGGGGGACCAAGAGACCCAGTACTTC. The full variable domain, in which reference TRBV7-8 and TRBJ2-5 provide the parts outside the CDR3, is GAGVSQSPRYKVAKRGQDVALRCDPISGHVSLFWYQQALGQGPEFLTYFQNEAQLDKSGLPSDRFFAERPEGSVSTLKIQRTQQEDSAVYLCASSLGGDQETQYFGPGTRLLVL.

CDR3 in DNA: TGCAGCGTTGAAGACAGTTCTGGTCAGCCCCAGCATTTT. Translated, it gives CSVEDSSGQPQHF. The chain is built from TRBV29-1 and TRBJ1-5; D is uncertain. There are 13 residues in the CDR3. Germline lookup yields CDR1 SQVTM and CDR2 ANQGSEA. The V gene lost 0 bases and the J gene lost 6 bases, with 9 bases spanning the gap.